The present entry profiles one T cell receptor (beta chain) with its context. Its target antigen remains unknown. Per-nucleotide qualities are absent, and no much larger clonotype sits a single base away. TCR CDR3 regions were amplified from genomic DNA by multiplex PCR using the deep immunoSEQ assay. For each cell subset, the extracted genomic DNA was distributed evenly across all wells of several immunoSEQ 96-well plates, and each plate served as one replicate. For sorted subsets, around 0.2 ug of genomic DNA, equivalent to tens of thousands of T cell genomes, went into each replicate PCR. Purified libraries were measured with a Qubit 3.0 fluorometer, size-checked on a Bioanalyzer 2100, and measured again with the KAPA Library Quantification kit. Every immunoSEQ 96-well plate was sequenced on a dedicated single-read 150-cycle Illumina NextSeq 550 flow cell. For the original study's pipeline: The immunoSEQ output contained only junctional sequences without quality scores, so filtering could not match that applied to full-length reads. To assign V/J genes and CDR3, sequences were annotated against IMGT germline references using PyIR, a Python wrapper for IgBLAST v1.9. Reads were removed for weak V/J assignments (E-value above 1e-6), missing CDR3, stop codons, out-of-frame junctions, or ambiguous translated residues. V3J clonotypes were defined by identical inferred V gene, J gene, and CDR3 amino acid sequence. The percentage overlap between two repertoires was calculated by dividing the number of shared unique clonotypes by the size of the smaller repertoire. Richness of each repertoire was evaluated using RTK rarefaction, the Chao1 estimator, and Recon v2.1 estimates of unobserved clonotypes. Generation probabilities were computed with OLGA for all TCRbeta clonotypes obtained by the gDNA method from several donors. TCRdb took over this immuneACCESS table, retaining in-frame rearrangements with V and J assigned. Such tables are incomplete; in checked studies, under half of the missing clones stem from an unresolved V gene, and the remainder is unexplained. V and J calls and clone size are given by that table; D and trimming were obtained from the DNA. This sample gives approximately 980,000 clones in total; over 75% of them show up just once. Together, the top ten hold about 1.5% of the sample.

The donors were healthy, HIV-negative adults who had no recently reported acute infections or vaccinations. Every donor was a Caucasian adult living in Nashville, Tennessee, USA. CD4+ T cells were enriched through magnetic negative selection, after which naive cells were positively selected on CD45RA and the remaining negative fraction served as the memory subset. After blood collection by leukapheresis, PBMCs were isolated using Ficoll-Histopaque density gradient centrifugation and then cryopreserved in the vapor phase of liquid nitrogen. Purity and quantity of every magnetically sorted T cell population were checked by analytical flow cytometry. Each sorted fraction had its genomic DNA isolated and then quantified by UV absorbance on a Nanodrop 2000c. The source of the sample is a study of shared clonotypes between healthy human individuals (dated by TCRdb to the early 2020s). Background for the entire study: Three men and a couple of women, aged 18 to 49 years, made up the cohort. For each donor, CD4 naive and CD4 memory were each run on three plates, CD8 naive on two plates, and CD8 memory on one plate. To estimate repertoire size and how much clonotype sharing occurs between individuals, the study deeply sequenced the blood TCR repertoires of five healthy adults. Different laboratories and diverse techniques were used to prepare libraries and sequence TCR repertoires, to increase sequencing depth and limit assay-specific biases. Between about 0.94 and 10 billion PBMCs per donor were obtained by leukapheresis.

Results the study describes overall, beyond this receptor: Only blood was sampled, and tissue TCR repertoires likely differ from those in blood. Incomplete sequencing was indicated by rarefaction of sorted-subset datasets, despite the large sequencing depth. Compared with non-shared clonotypes, the clonotypes found in all four sorted-subset donors had higher generation probabilities. Pairwise subsampling indicated that sequencing depth was expected to affect the degree of clonotype sharing among donors. The genetic and exposure-history diversity represented was limited by the small number of donors. Estimated clonotype richness was generally larger for naive than for memory subsets. Across several donors, roughly 5.1% of naive CD4, more than 3% of naive CD8, about 2% of memory CD4, and under 0.45% of memory CD8 clonotypes were shared.

Sequencing was performed on memory CD4+ T cells sorted from blood. Read against the paper, the sample's cell subset or site label means: CD45RA-negative fraction. The clonotype was recovered from a man aged 18 to 30 in good health.

The DNA sequence is TGTGCCAGCTCACCACTTTCCAGGGGAAACACTGAAGCTTTCTTT. This yields the protein CASSPLSRGNTEAFF. The sequence is built from TRBV18 and TRBJ1-1, with a tentative D gene TRBD1 over 6 matching bases. CDR1 and CDR2, per the germline V gene, are KGHSH and LQKENI. The V and J ends are trimmed by 1 base and 2 bases, leaving 11 bases between them. Including the terminal cysteine and phenylalanine, the CDR3 comprises 15 residues. Just CDR3 DNA is preserved here, 45 bases in frame from base 1.